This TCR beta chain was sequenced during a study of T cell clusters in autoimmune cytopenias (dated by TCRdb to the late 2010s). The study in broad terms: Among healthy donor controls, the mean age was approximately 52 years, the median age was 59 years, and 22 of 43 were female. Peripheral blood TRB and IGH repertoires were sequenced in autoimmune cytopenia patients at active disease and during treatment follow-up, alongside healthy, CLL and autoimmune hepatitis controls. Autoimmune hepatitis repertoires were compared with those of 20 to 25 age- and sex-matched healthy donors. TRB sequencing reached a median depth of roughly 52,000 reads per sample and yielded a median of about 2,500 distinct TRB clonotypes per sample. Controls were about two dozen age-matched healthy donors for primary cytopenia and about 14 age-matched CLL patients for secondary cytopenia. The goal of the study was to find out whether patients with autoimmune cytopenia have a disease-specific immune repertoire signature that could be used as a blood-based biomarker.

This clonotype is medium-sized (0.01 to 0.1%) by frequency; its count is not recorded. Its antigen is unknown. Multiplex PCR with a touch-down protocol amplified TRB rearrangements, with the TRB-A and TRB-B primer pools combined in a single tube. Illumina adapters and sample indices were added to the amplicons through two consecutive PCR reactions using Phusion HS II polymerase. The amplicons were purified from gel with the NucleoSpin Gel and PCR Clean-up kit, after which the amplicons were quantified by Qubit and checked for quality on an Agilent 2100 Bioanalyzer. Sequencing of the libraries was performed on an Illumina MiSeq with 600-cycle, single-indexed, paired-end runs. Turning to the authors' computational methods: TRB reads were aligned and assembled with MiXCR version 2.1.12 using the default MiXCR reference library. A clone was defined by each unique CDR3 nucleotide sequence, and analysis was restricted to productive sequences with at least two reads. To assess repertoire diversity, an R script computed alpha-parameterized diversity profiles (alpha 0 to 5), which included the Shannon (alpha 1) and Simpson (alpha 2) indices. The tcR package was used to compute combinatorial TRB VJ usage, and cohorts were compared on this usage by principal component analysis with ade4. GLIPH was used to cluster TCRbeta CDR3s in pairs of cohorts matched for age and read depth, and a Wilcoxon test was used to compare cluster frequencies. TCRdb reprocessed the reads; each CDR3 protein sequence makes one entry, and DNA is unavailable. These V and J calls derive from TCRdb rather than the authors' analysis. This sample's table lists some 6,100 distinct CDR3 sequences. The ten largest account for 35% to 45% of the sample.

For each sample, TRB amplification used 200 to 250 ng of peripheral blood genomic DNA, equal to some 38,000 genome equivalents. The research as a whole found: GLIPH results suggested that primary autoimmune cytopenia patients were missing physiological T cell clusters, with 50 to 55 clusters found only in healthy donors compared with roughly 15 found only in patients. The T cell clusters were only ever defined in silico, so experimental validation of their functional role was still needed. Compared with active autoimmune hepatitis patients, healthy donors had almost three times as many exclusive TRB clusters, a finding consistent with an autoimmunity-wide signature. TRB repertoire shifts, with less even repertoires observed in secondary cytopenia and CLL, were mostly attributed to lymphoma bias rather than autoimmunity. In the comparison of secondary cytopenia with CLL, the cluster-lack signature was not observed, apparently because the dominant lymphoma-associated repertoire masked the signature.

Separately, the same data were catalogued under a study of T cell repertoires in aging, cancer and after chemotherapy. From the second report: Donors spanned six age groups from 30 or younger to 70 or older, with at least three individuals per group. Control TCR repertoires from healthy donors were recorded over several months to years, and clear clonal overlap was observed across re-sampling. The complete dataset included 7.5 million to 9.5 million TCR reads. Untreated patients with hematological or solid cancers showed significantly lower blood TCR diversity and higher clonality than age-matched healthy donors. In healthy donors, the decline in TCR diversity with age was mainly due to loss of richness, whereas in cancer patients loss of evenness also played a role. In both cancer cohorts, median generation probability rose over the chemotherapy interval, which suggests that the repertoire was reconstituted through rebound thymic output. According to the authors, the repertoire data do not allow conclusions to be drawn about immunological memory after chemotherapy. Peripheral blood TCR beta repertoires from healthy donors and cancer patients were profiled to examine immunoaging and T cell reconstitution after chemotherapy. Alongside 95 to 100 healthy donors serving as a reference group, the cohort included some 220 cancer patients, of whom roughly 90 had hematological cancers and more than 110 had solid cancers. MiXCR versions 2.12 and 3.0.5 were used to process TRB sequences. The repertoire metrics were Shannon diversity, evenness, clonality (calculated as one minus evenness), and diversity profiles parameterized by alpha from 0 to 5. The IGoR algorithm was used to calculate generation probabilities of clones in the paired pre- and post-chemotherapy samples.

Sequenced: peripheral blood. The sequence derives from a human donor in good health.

The CDR3 here reads CASSIATGDTDTQYF. The chain was built from TRBV19 and TRBJ2-3; TCRdb proposes TRBD1, but this gene call is untestable without DNA. From a lookup of the germline V gene (reference sequence), CDR1 and CDR2 are LNHDA and SQIVND. Spanning cysteine to phenylalanine, the CDR3 consists of 15 amino acids. Only the protein is available.